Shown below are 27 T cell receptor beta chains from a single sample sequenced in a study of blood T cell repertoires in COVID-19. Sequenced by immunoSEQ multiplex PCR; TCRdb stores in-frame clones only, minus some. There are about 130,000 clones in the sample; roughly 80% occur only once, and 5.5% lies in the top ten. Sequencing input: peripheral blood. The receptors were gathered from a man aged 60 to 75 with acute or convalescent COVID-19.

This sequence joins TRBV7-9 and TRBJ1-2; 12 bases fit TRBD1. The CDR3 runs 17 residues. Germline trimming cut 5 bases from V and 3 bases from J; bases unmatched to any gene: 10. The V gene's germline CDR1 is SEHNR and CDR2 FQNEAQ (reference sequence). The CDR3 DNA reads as TGTGCCAGCAGCCCCCTCGGGACAGGGGGCTTATACTATGGCTACACCTTC. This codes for CASSPLGTGGLYYGYTF.

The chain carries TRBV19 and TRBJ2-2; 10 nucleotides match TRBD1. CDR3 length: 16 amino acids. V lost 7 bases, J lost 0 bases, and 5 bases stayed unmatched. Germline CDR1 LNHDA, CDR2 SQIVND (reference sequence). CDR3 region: CASTDRGPPNTGELFF. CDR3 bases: TGTGCCAGTACCGACAGGGGGCCTCCGAACACCGGGGAGCTGTTTTTT.

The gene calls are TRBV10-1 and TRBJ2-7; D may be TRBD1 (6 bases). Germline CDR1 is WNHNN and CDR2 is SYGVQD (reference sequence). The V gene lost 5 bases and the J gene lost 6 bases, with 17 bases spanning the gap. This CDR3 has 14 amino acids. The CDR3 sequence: CASSSTTGASEQYF. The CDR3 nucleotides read TGCGCCAGCAGTTCCACGACAGGCGCTAGCGAGCAGTACTTC.

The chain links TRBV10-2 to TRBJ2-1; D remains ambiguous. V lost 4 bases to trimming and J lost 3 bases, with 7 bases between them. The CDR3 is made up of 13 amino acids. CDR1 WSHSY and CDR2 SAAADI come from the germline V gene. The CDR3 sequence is CASSVNNYNEQFF. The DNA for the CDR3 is TGCGCCAGCAGTGTAAACAACTACAATGAGCAGTTCTTC.

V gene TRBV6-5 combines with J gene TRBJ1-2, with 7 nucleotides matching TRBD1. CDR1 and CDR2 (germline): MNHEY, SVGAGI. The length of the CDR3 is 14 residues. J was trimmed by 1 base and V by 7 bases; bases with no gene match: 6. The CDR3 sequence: CASIRGDGNYGYTF. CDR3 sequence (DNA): TGTGCCAGCATCAGGGGGGACGGTAACTATGGCTACACCTTC.

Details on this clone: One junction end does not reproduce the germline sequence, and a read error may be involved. DNA of the CDR3: TGTGCCAGCAGGGAAGGACAGGCAACCCAAGCTTTCTTT. As protein: CASREGQATQAFF. The rearrangement links TRBV6-1 to TRBJ1-1; 7 bases agree with TRBD1. The CDR3 has 13 residues. The germline CDR1 and CDR2 sequences are MNHNS and SASEGT.

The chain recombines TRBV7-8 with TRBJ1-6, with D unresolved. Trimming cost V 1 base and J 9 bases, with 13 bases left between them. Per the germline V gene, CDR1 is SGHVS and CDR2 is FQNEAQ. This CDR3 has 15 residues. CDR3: CASSLEAVRVSPLHF. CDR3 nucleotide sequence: TGTGCCAGCAGCTTAGAAGCGGTTCGTGTTTCACCCCTCCACTTT.

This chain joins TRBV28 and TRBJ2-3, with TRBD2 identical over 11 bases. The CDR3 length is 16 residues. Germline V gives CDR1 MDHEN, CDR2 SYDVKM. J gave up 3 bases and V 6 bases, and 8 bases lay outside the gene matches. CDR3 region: CASSPVAGGWTDTQYF. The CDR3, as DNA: TGTGCCAGCAGCCCCGTAGCGGGAGGGTGGACAGATACGCAGTATTTT.

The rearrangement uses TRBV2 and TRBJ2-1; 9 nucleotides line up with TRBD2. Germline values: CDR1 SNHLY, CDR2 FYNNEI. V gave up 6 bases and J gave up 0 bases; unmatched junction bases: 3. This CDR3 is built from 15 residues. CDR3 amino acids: CASRFSGSSYNEQFF. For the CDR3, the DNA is TGTGCCAGCAGATTTAGCGGGAGCTCCTACAATGAGCAGTTCTTC.

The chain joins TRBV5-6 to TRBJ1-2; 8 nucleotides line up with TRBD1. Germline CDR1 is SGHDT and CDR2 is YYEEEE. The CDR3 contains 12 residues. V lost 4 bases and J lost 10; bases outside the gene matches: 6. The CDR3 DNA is TGTGCCAGCAGCCGGACAGGGTTCGCCTACACCTTC. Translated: CASSRTGFAYTF. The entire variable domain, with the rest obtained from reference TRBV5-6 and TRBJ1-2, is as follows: DAGVTQSPTHLIKTRGQQVTLRCSPKSGHDTVSWYQQALGQGPQFIFQYYEEEERQRGNFPDRFSGHQFPNYSSELNVNALLLGDSALYLCASSRTGFAYTFGSGTRLTVV.

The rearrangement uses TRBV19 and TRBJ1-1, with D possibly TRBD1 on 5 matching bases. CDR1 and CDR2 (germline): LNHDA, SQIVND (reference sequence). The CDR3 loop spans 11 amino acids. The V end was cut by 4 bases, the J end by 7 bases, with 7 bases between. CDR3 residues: CASSRRGEAFF. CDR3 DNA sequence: TGTGCCAGTAGTAGGAGGGGTGAAGCTTTCTTT.

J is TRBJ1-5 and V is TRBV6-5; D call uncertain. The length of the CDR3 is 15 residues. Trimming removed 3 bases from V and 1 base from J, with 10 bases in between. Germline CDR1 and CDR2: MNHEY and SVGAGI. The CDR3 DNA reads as TGTGCCAGCAGTTATGGGCGCTCCAGCAATCAGCCCCAGCATTTT. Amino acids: CASSYGRSSNQPQHF.

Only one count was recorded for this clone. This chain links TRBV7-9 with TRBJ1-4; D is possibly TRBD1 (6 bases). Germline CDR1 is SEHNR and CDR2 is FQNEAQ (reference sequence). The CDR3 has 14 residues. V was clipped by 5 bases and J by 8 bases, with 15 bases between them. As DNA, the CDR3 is TGTGCCAGCAGCCCACAGGGAATAGGAGAAAAACTGTTTTTT. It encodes CASSPQGIGEKLFF. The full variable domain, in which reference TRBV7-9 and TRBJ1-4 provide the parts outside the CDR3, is DTGVSQNPRHKITKRGQNVTFRCDPISEHNRLYWYRQTLGQGPEFLTYFQNEAQLEKSRLLSDRFSAERPKGSFSTLEIQRTEQGDSAMYLCASSPQGIGEKLFFGSGTQLSVL.

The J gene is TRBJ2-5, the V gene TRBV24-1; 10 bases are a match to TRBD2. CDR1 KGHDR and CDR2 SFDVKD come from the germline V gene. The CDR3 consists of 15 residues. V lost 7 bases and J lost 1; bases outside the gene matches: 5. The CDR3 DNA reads TGTGCCACCAGCTCTAGCGGGGGTTCCCAAGAGACCCAGTACTTC. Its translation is CATSSSGGSQETQYF.

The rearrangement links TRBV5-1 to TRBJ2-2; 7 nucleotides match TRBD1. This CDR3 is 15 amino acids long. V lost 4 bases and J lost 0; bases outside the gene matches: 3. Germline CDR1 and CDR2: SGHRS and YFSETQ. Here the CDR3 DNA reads TGCGCCAGCAGCCCGACAGGGCCGAACACCGGGGAGCTGTTTTTT. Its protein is CASSPTGPNTGELFF.

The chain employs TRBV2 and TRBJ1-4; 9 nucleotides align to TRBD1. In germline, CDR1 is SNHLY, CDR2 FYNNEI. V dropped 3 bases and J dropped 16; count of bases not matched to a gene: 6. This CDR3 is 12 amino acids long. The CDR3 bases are TGTGCCAGCAGTGACCCCGGGACAGGGAAGTTTTTT. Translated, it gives CASSDPGTGKFF.

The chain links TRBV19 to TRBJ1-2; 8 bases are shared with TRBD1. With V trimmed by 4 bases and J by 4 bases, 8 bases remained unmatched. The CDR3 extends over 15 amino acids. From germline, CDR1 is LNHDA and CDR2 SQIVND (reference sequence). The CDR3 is CASSTTGGQFYGYTF. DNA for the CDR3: TGTGCCAGTAGTACTACAGGGGGACAATTCTATGGCTACACCTTC.

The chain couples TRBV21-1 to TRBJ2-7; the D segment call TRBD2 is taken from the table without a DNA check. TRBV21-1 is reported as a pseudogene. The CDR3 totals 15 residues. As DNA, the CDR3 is TGTGCCAGCACCGAACCGGGACTAGACATTAACGAGCAGTACTTC. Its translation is CASTEPGLDINEQYF.

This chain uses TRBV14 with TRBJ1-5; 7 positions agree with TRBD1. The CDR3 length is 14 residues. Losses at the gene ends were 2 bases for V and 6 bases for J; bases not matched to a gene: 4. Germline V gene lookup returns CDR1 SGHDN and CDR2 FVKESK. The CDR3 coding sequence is TGTGCCAGCAGCCAAACAGGGGTCGGTCAGCCCCAGCATTTT. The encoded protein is CASSQTGVGQPQHF.

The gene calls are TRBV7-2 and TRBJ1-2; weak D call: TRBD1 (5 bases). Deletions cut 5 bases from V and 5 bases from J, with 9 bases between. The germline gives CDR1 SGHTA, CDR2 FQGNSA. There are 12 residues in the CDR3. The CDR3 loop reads CASSPDSYGYTF. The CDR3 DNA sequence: TGTGCCAGCAGCCCCGACAGTTATGGCTACACCTTC. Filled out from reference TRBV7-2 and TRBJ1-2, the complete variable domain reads GAGVSQSPSNKVTEKGKDVELRCDPISGHTALYWYRQSLGQGLEFLIYFQGNSAPDKSGLPSDRFSAERTGGSVSTLTIQRTQQEDSAVYLCASSPDSYGYTFGSGTRLTVV.

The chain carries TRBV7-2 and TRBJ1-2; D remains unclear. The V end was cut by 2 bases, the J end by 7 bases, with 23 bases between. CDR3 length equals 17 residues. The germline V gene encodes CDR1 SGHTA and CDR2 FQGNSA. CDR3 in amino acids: CASSLSGEPARRGGYTF. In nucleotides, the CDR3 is TGTGCCAGCAGCTTAAGCGGAGAGCCAGCCCGGCGAGGTGGCTACACCTTC.

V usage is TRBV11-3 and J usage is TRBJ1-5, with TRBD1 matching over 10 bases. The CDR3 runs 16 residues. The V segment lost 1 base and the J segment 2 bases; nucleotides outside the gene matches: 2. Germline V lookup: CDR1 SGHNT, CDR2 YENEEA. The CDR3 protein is CASSLGQGAGNQPQHF. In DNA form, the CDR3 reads TGTGCCAGCAGCTTAGGACAGGGGGCCGGCAATCAGCCCCAGCATTTT.

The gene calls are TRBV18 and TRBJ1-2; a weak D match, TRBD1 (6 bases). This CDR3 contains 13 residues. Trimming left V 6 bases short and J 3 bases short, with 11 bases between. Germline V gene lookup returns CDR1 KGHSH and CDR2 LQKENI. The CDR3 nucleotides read TGTGCCAGCTCCCGCACAGGGTACTATGGCTACACCTTC. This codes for CASSRTGYYGYTF.

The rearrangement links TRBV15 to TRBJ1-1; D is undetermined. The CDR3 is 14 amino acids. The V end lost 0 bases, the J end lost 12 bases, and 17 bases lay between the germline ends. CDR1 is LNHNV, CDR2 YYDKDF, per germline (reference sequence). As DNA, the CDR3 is TGTGCCACCAGCAGAGATAAAACAAATATCTCTCCTTTCTTT. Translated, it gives CATSRDKTNISPFF.

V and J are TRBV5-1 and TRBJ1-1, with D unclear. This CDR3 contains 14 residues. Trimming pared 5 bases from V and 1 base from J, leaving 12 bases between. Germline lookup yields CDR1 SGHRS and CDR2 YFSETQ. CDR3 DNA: TGCGCCAGCAGTTCTTATACAGCGAACACTGAAGCTTTCTTT. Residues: CASSSYTANTEAFF. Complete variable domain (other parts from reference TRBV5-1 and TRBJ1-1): KAGVTQTPRYLIKTRGQQVTLSCSPISGHRSVSWYQQTPGQGLQFLFEYFSETQRNKGNFPGRFSGRQFSNSRSEMNVSTLELGDSALYLCASSSYTANTEAFFGQGTRLTVV.

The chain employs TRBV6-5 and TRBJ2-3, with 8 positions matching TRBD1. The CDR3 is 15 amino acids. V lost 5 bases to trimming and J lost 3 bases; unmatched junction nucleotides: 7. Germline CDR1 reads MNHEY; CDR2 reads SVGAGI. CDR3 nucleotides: TGTGCCAGCAGTCCGACAGGGGTGGAGACAGATACGCAGTATTTT. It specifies CASSPTGVETDTQYF.

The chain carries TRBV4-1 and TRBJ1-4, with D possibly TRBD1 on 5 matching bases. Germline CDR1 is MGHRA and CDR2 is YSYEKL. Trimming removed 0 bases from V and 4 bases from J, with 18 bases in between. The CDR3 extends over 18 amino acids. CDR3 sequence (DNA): TGCGCCAGCAGCCAAGATATGGCCAGGGTTTTTGATAATGAAAAACTGTTTTTT. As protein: CASSQDMARVFDNEKLFF.